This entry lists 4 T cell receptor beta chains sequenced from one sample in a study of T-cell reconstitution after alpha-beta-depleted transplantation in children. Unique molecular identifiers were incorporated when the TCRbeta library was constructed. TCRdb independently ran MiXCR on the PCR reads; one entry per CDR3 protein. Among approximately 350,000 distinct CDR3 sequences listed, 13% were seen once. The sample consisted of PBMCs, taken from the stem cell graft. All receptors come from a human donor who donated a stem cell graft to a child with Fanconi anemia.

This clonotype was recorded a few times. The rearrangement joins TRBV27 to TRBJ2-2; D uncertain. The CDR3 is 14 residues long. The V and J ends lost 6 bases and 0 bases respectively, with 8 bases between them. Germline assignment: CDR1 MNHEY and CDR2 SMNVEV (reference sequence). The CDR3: CASRTVANTGELFF. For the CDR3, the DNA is TGTGCCAGCAGGACGGTCGCGAACACCGGGGAGCTGTTTTTT.

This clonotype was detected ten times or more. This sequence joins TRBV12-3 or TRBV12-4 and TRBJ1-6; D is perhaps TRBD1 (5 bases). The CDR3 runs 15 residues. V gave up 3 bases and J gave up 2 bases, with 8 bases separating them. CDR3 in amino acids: CASSLRGTYNSPLHF. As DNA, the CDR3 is TGTGCCAGCAGTTTGAGGGGCACCTATAATTCACCCCTCCACTTT.

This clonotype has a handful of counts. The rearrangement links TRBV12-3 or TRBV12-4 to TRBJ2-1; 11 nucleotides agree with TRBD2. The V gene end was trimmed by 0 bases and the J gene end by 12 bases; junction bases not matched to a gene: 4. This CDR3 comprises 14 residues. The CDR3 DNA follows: TGTGCCAGCAGTTTAGCTAGCGGGGGGGCCGGGCAGTTCTTC. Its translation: CASSLASGGAGQFF.

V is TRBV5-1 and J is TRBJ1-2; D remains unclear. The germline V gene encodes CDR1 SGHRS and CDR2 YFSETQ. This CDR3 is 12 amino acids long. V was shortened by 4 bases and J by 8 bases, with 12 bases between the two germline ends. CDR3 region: CASSADSLGYTF. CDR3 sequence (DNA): TGCGCCAGCAGCGCGGACTCCCTCGGCTACACCTTC.